Listed below are T cell receptor beta chains from one sample, sequenced in a study of cytomegalovirus exposure and HLA in healthy donors. The method was immunoSEQ multiplex PCR; TCRdb's version includes in-frame clones alone and lacks a portion of them. This sample's clone table lists about 200,000 clones. The specimen sequenced was PBMCs. All receptors come from a man aged 30 to 45 in good health and CMV-seronegative. CDR3s leave out the opening cysteine and the closing phenylalanine or tryptophan. A D gene is named only where the DNA matches it firmly.

D	V	J	CDR3
TRBD1	TRBV10-3	TRBJ1-3	AIKGTGSSGNTIY
.	TRBV27	TRBJ1-1	ASSFRRATSTEAF
.	TRBV7-2	TRBJ2-2	ASSYIFGELF
.	TRBV11-3	TRBJ1-5	ASSLNQGDQPQH
TRBD1	TRBV27	TRBJ2-7	ASSLTQGKEY
.	TRBV2	TRBJ1-5	ASRQGGEPQH
.	TRBV19	TRBJ2-5	ASSIIQGGVETQY
TRBD1	TRBV7-2	TRBJ1-6	ASSIDRAGGSPLH
.	TRBV10-3	TRBJ2-1	AIYSPSNHNEQF
.	TRBV19	TRBJ2-1	ASSHNRVSEQF
.	TRBV5-1	TRBJ2-3	ASSLRLDTDTQY
.	TRBV6-6	TRBJ1-5	AAGGNGNQPQH
.	TRBV7-2	TRBJ1-2	ASSLGGNYGYT
.	TRBV7-2	TRBJ1-5	ASSLGQYSNQPQH
TRBD1	TRBV18	TRBJ2-7	ASSTAQGPRYEQY
TRBD1	TRBV5-8	TRBJ1-5	ASSTGQQNQPQH
TRBD2	TRBV10-3	TRBJ2-1	ATGSVTSNNEQF
.	TRBV29-1	TRBJ2-7	SVVSGVEQY
TRBD1	TRBV6-1	TRBJ1-6	AARQGAYSPLH
TRBD1	TRBV2	TRBJ2-6	ASTGQGAVPGANVLT
.	TRBV28	TRBJ2-7	ASSSYQDEQY
.	TRBV20-1	TRBJ2-7	SARDLYEQY
.	TRBV5-1	TRBJ2-3	ASSLLGGVTDTQY
.	TRBV2	TRBJ1-1	ASSVRDTRTF
.	TRBV11-2	TRBJ1-4	ASSYRVGGAGGYEKLF
.	TRBV7-2	TRBJ2-7	ASSLVADNYEQY
TRBD1	TRBV6-6	TRBJ1-1	ASSYPTGSTEAF
TRBD1	TRBV29-1	TRBJ2-7	SGRDRNSYEQY
.	TRBV5-1	TRBJ2-7	ASSLTSREQY
TRBD1	TRBV9	TRBJ2-7	ASSGQGLLNEQY
TRBD2	TRBV7-9	TRBJ2-1	ASSLLTSGSNEQF
.	TRBV5-1	TRBJ2-7	ASSLALSYEQY
.	TRBV29-1	TRBJ2-7	SVGTDSYYEQY
TRBD1	TRBV5-4	TRBJ1-3	ASSSNRGARNTIY
.	TRBV11-3	TRBJ2-3	ASSPYSTSTDTQY
TRBD1	TRBV9	TRBJ1-1	ASSGGDRGGRDTEAF
.	TRBV27	TRBJ2-5	ASSLSLAAQETQY
.	TRBV18	TRBJ2-5	ASSPYTGSEETQY
.	TRBV11-3	TRBJ2-7	ASSGAGTFNEQY
TRBD1	TRBV7-9	TRBJ1-4	ASSREPGQGNEKLF
.	TRBV5-1	TRBJ1-1	ASSRQGGGTNTEAF